This TCR beta chain comes out of a study of cytomegalovirus exposure and HLA in healthy donors. Study observations and caveats: On later analysis, the bulk of CMV-associated TCR beta chains appeared to be HLA-restricted.

The PCR used 60 Vbeta and 13 Jbeta primers. The method was immunoSEQ multiplex PCR; TCRdb's version includes in-frame clones alone and lacks a portion of them. The data include about 77,000 clones; the top ten clones carry roughly an eighth. The germline V gene has CDR1 MNHNS and CDR2 SASEGT. CDR3 length: 14 amino acids. Trimming cost V 3 bases and J 0 bases, with 9 bases left between them. As for this clone: Antigen specificity is unknown.

Sequencing input: PBMCs. The chain has TRBV6-1 and TRBJ2-7; tentatively, D is TRBD1 (6 bases). The clonotype comes from a middle-aged man in good health and CMV-seropositive. CDR3 amino acids: CASSEYRASYEQYF. CDR3 in DNA: TGTGCCAGCAGTGAGTACAGGGCCTCCTACGAGCAGTACTTC.